This T cell receptor beta chain stems from a study of cytomegalovirus exposure and HLA in healthy donors. The PCR had 60 Vbeta and 13 Jbeta primers. Assay: immunoSEQ multiplex PCR; the TCRdb copy retains only in-frame clones and omits some. The table includes 210,000 or so clones, less than 80% detected once. This CDR3 has 14 amino acids. Germline V gene data show CDR1 as LNHDA and CDR2 as SQIVND (reference sequence). With 7 bases removed from V and 7 bases from J, the gap between germline ends came to 14 bases. The chain recombines TRBV19 with TRBJ1-6; a weak D match, TRBD1 (5 bases). The sequence was collected from a girl aged 2-10 years in good health and CMV-seronegative. The sequencing input was PBMCs. The CDR3 DNA reads as TGTGCCAGTACTCAAACGGGACTAAATTCACCCCTCCACTTT. It is translated as CASTQTGLNSPLHF. Full variable domain (rest looked up from reference TRBV19 and TRBJ1-6): DGGITQSPKYLFRKEGQNVTLSCEQNLNHDAMYWYRQDPGQGLRLIYYSQIVNDFQKGDIAEGYSVSREKKESFPLTVTSAQKNPTAFYLCASTQTGLNSPLHFGNGTRLTVT.